This record concerns one T cell receptor beta chain sequence. Antigen unknown. Vbeta (60) and Jbeta (13) primers were used in the PCR. The method was immunoSEQ multiplex PCR; TCRdb's version includes in-frame clones alone and lacks a portion of them. Counted here are about 130,000 clones, 83% occurring once; the ten biggest clones make up around 1.2%. This CDR3 is 16 amino acids long. The V and J ends lost 1 base and 2 bases respectively, with 9 bases between them. Germline V lookup: CDR1 SGHVS, CDR2 FQNEAQ. This record comes from a study of cytomegalovirus exposure and HLA in healthy donors. Study-level results: Reportedly, diagnosis of cytomegalovirus status by the classifier showed high specificity and sensitivity. A later analysis linked a missense variant in DCLRE1C to the trimming of TCR beta V and J genes.

The sample consisted of PBMCs. The receptor comes from a girl between 2 and 10 years old in good health and CMV-seronegative. The V call is TRBV7-8, the J call TRBJ1-6; D remains ambiguous. CDR3 DNA sequence: TGTGCCAGCAGCTTAGAGGGAGACGCCTATAATTCACCCCTCCACTTT. It codes for CASSLEGDAYNSPLHF.